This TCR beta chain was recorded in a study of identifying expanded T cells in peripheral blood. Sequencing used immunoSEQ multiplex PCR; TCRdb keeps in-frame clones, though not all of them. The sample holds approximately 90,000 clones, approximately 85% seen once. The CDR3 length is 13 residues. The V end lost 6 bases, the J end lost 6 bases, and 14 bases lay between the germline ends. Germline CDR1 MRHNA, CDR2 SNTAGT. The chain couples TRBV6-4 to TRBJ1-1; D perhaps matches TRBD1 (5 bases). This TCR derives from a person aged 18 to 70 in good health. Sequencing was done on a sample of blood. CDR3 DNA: TGTGCCAGCAGCTCTAGATTAGGGGCTGAAGCTTTCTTT. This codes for CASSSRLGAEAFF.